The 2 T cell receptor beta chains below come from one sample, sequenced in a study of cytomegalovirus exposure and HLA in healthy donors. PCR primers comprised 60 Vbeta and 13 Jbeta primers. Produced via immunoSEQ multiplex PCR; TCRdb's table is partial and in-frame only. Here the sample spans over 130,000 clones, around 66% being singletons. Sequenced sample: PBMCs. These receptors were obtained from a woman aged 60-70 years in good health and CMV-seronegative.

A remark on this clone: Sequence at one end of the junction differs from germline and may be a read error. The CDR3 bases are TGCGCCAGCAGCCAAGTCACAGGGGAGTTAGATGGCTACACCTTC. Its translation: CASSQVTGELDGYTF. The chain links TRBV5-4 to TRBJ1-2; 7 positions agree with TRBD1. Germline V gene sequence: CDR1 SGHNT, CDR2 YYREEE (reference sequence). The CDR3 totals 15 residues.

The gene calls are TRBV19 and TRBJ1-4, with 8 nucleotides matching TRBD1. Trimming cost V 3 bases and J 8 bases; bases outside gene matches: 5. Germline V lookup: CDR1 LNHDA, CDR2 SQIVND (reference sequence). There are 14 residues in the CDR3. The CDR3 DNA reads as TGTGCCAGTAGTATTGCAGGGGGCGAGGAAAAACTGTTTTTT. Protein: CASSIAGGEEKLFF.